A selection of T cell receptor beta chains follows, all from one sample in a study of vaccination effects on CD4 cells after COVID-19. The method was immunoSEQ multiplex PCR; TCRdb's version includes in-frame clones alone and lacks a portion of them. The repertoire holds 45,000 to 60,000 clones, with about 76% as singletons. No antigen has been assigned to these receptors. This specimen was CD4+ T cells from PBMCs cultured without peptide, taken before COVID-19 vaccination. Receptors originate from a human donor who had a prior SARS-CoV-2 infection. CDR3s include the opening cysteine and the closing phenylalanine or tryptophan. The D gene is left open where the match is weak. Rows may omit the clone size; those that give it use once, few, many or a size class.

j_gene	abundance	v_gene	d_gene	CDR3aa	CDR3nt
TRBJ2-7	once	TRBV5-5	TRBD1	CASSSNRDRVYEQYF	TGTGCCAGCAGCTCAAACCGGGACAGGGTCTACGAGCAGTACTTC
TRBJ1-1	-	TRBV5-1	-	CASSSGVGGNTEAFF	TGCGCCAGCAGCTCGGGGGTGGGGGGGAACACTGAAGCTTTCTTT
TRBJ1-5	-	TRBV18	-	CASSPPGRPQPQHF	TGTGCCAGCTCACCACCAGGCAGACCTCAGCCCCAGCATTTT
TRBJ2-7	few	TRBV5-1	-	CASSFSTRDEQYF	TGCGCCAGCAGCTTCTCCACTAGGGACGAGCAGTACTTC
TRBJ2-2	few	TRBV7-9	-	CASSPGRPVGYTGELFF	TGTGCCAGCAGCCCAGGGAGGCCCGTAGGATACACCGGGGAGCTGTTTTTT
TRBJ2-7	-	TRBV5-6	-	CASSPGPRDYEQYF	TGTGCCAGCAGCCCTGGGCCTCGGGACTACGAGCAGTACTTC
TRBJ2-3	-	TRBV6-6	-	CASSFGGGTDTQYF	TGTGCCAGCAGCTTCGGAGGAGGCACAGATACGCAGTATTTT
TRBJ1-4	-	TRBV5-5	-	CASSFESITEKLFF	TGTGCCAGCAGCTTTGAGTCGATTACTGAAAAACTGTTTTTT
TRBJ2-3	once	TRBV28	-	CASSSLDRLYRWADTQYF	TGTGCCAGCAGTTCCCTCGACAGGCTCTACCGATGGGCAGATACGCAGTATTTT
TRBJ2-1	-	TRBV2	-	CASRITGNPSSYNEQFF	TGTGCCAGCAGGATCACGGGCAACCCGAGCTCCTACAATGAGCAGTTCTTC
TRBJ1-6	-	TRBV19	-	CASSIAGNSPLHF	TGTGCCAGTAGTATAGCTGGGAATTCACCCCTCCACTTT
TRBJ1-1	-	TRBV9	TRBD1	CASSGGHTGGITEAFF	TGTGCCAGCAGCGGAGGCCACACAGGGGGCATCACTGAAGCTTTCTTT
TRBJ1-6	-	TRBV5-5	TRBD1	CASSLEGQSLHF	TGTGCCAGCAGCTTGGAGGGACAGTCCCTCCACTTT
TRBJ2-7	-	TRBV7-2	-	CASSERRDLQQYF	TGTGCCAGCAGCGAACGACGGGACTTACAGCAGTACTTC
TRBJ1-2	-	TRBV15	TRBD1	CATSRDRDRTHF	TGTGCCACCAGCAGAGATCGGGACAGAACTCACTTC
TRBJ2-2	-	TRBV11-3	TRBD2	CASSLDGGRNTGELFF	TGTGCCAGCAGCTTAGACGGCGGGAGGAACACCGGGGAGCTGTTTTTT
TRBJ1-1	-	TRBV19	-	CASSIDRETEAFF	TGTGCCAGTAGTATAGACCGGGAGACTGAAGCTTTCTTT
TRBJ1-6	-	TRBV9	-	CASSTWGSPLHF	TGTGCCAGCAGTACATGGGGTTCACCCCTCCACTTT
TRBJ1-1	-	TRBV6-5	-	CASSYSLGGTEAFF	TGTGCCAGCAGTTACTCGTTGGGGGGCACTGAAGCTTTCTTT
TRBJ1-5	-	TRBV3-1/TRBV3-2	-	CASSQAGSNQPQHF	TGTGCCAGCAGCCAAGCGGGGAGCAATCAGCCCCAGCATTTT
TRBJ2-2	-	TRBV6-6	-	CASSYRTGNTGELFF	TGTGCCAGCAGTTACCGAACAGGAAACACCGGGGAGCTGTTTTTT
TRBJ1-2	-	TRBV9	-	CASSVGFGFLGYGYTF	TGTGCCAGCAGCGTAGGATTCGGCTTCCTAGGCTATGGCTACACCTTC
TRBJ2-5	-	TRBV30	-	CAWSAGIQETQYF	TGTGCCTGGAGTGCAGGGATCCAAGAGACCCAGTACTTC
TRBJ2-1	-	TRBV7-3	TRBD2	CASSPSQTSGRGTGEQFF	TGTGCCAGCAGCCCTTCCCAGACTAGCGGGAGGGGAACGGGTGAGCAGTTCTTC
TRBJ2-5	-	TRBV5-6	-	CASSPLGLKGRETQYF	TGTGCCAGCAGCCCCCTCGGACTCAAAGGGAGAGAGACCCAGTACTTC
TRBJ2-3	-	TRBV5-1	TRBD2	CASSLASGGVDTQYF	TGCGCCAGCAGCTTGGCCAGCGGGGGGGTAGATACGCAGTATTTT
TRBJ1-5	-	TRBV6-5	-	CASGGFQPQHF	TGTGCCAGCGGAGGATTTCAGCCCCAGCATTTT
TRBJ2-1	-	TRBV11-2	-	CASSLGMGYNEQFF	TGTGCCAGCAGCTTAGGGATGGGGTACAATGAGCAGTTCTTC
TRBJ1-3	few	TRBV5-1	-	CASSQGRVNSGNTIYF	TGCGCCAGCAGCCAAGGAAGGGTTAACTCTGGAAACACCATATATTTT